Each of the 17 T cell receptor beta chains below was sequenced from the same sample in a study of T cell clonality in common variable immunodeficiency. Sequenced by immunoSEQ multiplex PCR; TCRdb stores in-frame clones only, minus some. Sampling found tens of thousands of clones, none seen once. The source material was peripheral blood mononuclear cells. These receptors were taken from a person aged 18-70 years in good health.

This clone came up many times. Read coverage stops 3 residues before the CDR3 terminus; the germline J gene supplies the remainder. The chain carries TRBV7-2 and TRBJ2-1, with D perhaps matching TRBD1 (6 bases). V dropped 1 base and J dropped 8 bases, with 9 bases sitting between them. CDR1 and CDR2 from the germline V gene are SGHTA and FQGNSA. There are 13 residues in the CDR3. The DNA read from the CDR3 is TGTGCCAGCAGCTTAGACAGGGCCGATGAG. Protein product: CASSLDRADE. The full CDR3 protein is CASSLDRADEQFF.

This clone appeared a few times. The observed sequence ends 3 residues before the CDR3 terminus, with the missing tail filled in from the germline J gene. The chain recombines TRBV18 with TRBJ1-4; D remains ambiguous. The CDR3 runs to 17 residues. CDR1 and CDR2 (germline): KGHSH, LQKENI. The CDR3 DNA, read in part, is TGTGCCAGCTCATCCTCGCAGCGCCCGGCCGCTAATTCACCA. Its translation is CASSSSQRPAANSP. The complete CDR3 sequence is CASSSSQRPAANSPLFF.

This clone occurred many times. The read halts 3 residues ahead of the CDR3 end, with the missing end drawn from the germline J gene. J is TRBJ2-1 and V is TRBV11-3; TRBD1 might be the D (6 bases). Trimming took 1 base from V and 7 from J, leaving 14 bases between them. This CDR3 region has 15 residues. Germline values: CDR1 SGHNT, CDR2 YENEEA. The sequenced part of the CDR3 DNA is TGTGCCAGCAGCTTAGGAACAGGGTTTGGTAATGAG. Translation: CASSLGTGFGNE. The whole CDR3 sequence is CASSLGTGFGNEQFF.

This clone was found many times. The CDR3 end falls 3 residues outside the read, so it is completed with the germline J gene. The chain couples TRBV30 to TRBJ2-1; the D gene is possibly TRBD2 (7 bases). CDR1 and CDR2 (germline): GTSNPN, SVGIG (reference sequence). The CDR3 covers 15 residues. V lost 4 bases and J 0 bases, leaving 13 bases between the germline ends. The chain's CDR3 is CAWTTRGGSYNEQFF. The DNA read from the CDR3 is TGTGCCTGGACGACTAGGGGGGGCTCCTACAATGAG.

With regard to this clone: The DNA ends 3 residues before the CDR3 does, and the rest of the CDR3 is filled in from the germline J gene. The chain uses TRBV18 and TRBJ1-1; TRBD1 matches at 9 bases. With V trimmed by 2 bases and J by 1 base, 5 bases remained unmatched. The CDR3 is 16 residues long. The germline CDR1 and CDR2 sequences are KGHSH and LQKENI. The sequenced CDR3 bases are TGTGCCAGCTCACCATTCTCGACAGGGGGGAACACTGAA. Translating it yields CASSPFSTGGNTE. The CDR3 in full is CASSPFSTGGNTEAFF.

This clone came up many times. The read halts 3 residues ahead of the CDR3 end, with the missing end drawn from the germline J gene. The V and J genes are TRBV18 and TRBJ2-7; 9 bases agree with TRBD1. J lost 4 bases, V lost 0 bases, and 10 bases had no gene match. This CDR3 region has 17 residues. CDR1 and CDR2 (germline): KGHSH, LQKENI. CDR3 DNA (partial): TGTGCCAGCTCACCACCAAAACGAGGACAGGGGCGATACGAG. Translated: CASSPPKRGQGRYE. From start to end, the CDR3 is CASSPPKRGQGRYEQYF.

This clone was recorded many times. The CDR3 goes on 3 residues after the read ends, and that part is filled in from the germline J gene. The chain carries TRBV5-1 and TRBJ2-1; TRBD1 matches 9 bases. The CDR3 covers 16 residues. Trimming cost V 3 bases and J 4 bases; bases outside gene matches: 8. Germline V CDR1 and CDR2: SGHRS, YFSETQ. The DNA read from the CDR3 is TGCGCCAGCAGCTCACTACAGGGGGCCAAATACAATGAG. Encoded protein: CASSSLQGAKYNE. The entire CDR3 protein reads CASSSLQGAKYNEQFF.

This clone was counted at least ten times. One end of the junction fails to match germline, which may point to a read error. The read ends 3 residues early relative to the CDR3; the germline J gene fills the gap. The chain couples TRBV7-7 to TRBJ2-7, with 10 positions matching TRBD2. Germline V lookup: CDR1 SSHAT, CDR2 FNYEAQ (reference sequence). The CDR3 has 15 amino acids. The CDR3 loop is CASSLDLAGDGEQYF. The CDR3 bases that were read are TGTGCTAGCAGCTTAGATCTAGCGGGAGACGGCGAG.

This clone was recorded many times. The read halts 3 residues ahead of the CDR3 end, with the missing end drawn from the germline J gene. This rearrangement joins TRBV7-2 to TRBJ1-2; 7 bases are shared with TRBD1. CDR3 length equals 14 residues. CDR1 SGHTA and CDR2 FQGNSA come from the germline V gene. The J segment lost 2 bases and the V segment lost 2 bases, leaving 2 bases of the junction unmatched. The CDR3 spells CASSLRDSNYGYTF. The DNA read from the CDR3 is TGTGCCAGCAGCTTAAGGGACAGCAACTATGGC.

This clone was picked up many times. The read is 3 residues too short to cover the CDR3 end, so that end is filled in from the germline J gene. The genes are TRBV12-3 or TRBV12-4 and TRBJ2-7; 14 nucleotides agree with TRBD2. The trim removed 2 bases at V and 4 bases at J, leaving 1 base unmatched. The length of the CDR3 is 15 residues. Here the CDR3 reads CASSLWTSGRYEQYF. CDR3 bases read: TGTGCCAGCAGTTTATGGACTAGCGGGAGGTACGAG.

As concerns this clone: At one end, the junction sequence differs from germline, possibly due to a read error. Sequencing ends 3 residues short of the CDR3 end; the germline J gene provides the rest. The chain has TRBV4-2 and TRBJ2-7; 7 nucleotides align to TRBD2. Germline lookup yields CDR1 LGHNA and CDR2 YNFKEQ. The CDR3 consists of 17 residues. The sequenced CDR3 bases are TGTGCCAGCAGCCTCTGGGGAGCGGGGAGGAGCTCCTGCGAG. Translation gives CASSLWGAGRSSCE. The full CDR3 protein is CASSLWGAGRSSCEQYF.

A remark on this clone: The read ends 3 residues before the CDR3 terminus; that terminus is restored from the germline J gene. The chain links TRBV11-3 to TRBJ2-7; D is unclear. Germline values: CDR1 SGHNT, CDR2 YENEEA. The CDR3 has 13 residues. V shed 4 bases and J shed 6 bases, with 13 bases lying between them. CDR3 residues: CASSSVPSGEQYF. CDR3 DNA, as far as it was read: TGTGCCAGCAGCTCCGTCCCGTCAGGCGAG.

This clone was counted between two and nine times. Coverage ceases 3 residues before the CDR3 finishes, and the germline J gene fills in the end. The gene calls are TRBV20-1 and TRBJ2-7, with D maybe TRBD1 (6 bases). CDR1 and CDR2 (germline): DFQATT, SNEGSKA (reference sequence). CDR3 length: 13 residues. Trimming cost V 4 bases and J 5 bases, with 15 bases left between them. CDR3 DNA (partial): TGCAGTGCTACGCAACAGGGTAAGGACGAG. It translates to CSATQQGKDE. The entire CDR3 is CSATQQGKDEQYF.

Worth noting for this clone: The read is 3 residues too short to cover the CDR3 end, so that end is filled in from the germline J gene. The chain employs TRBV18 and TRBJ1-1; 8 bases are shared with TRBD1. This CDR3 contains 15 residues. The germline CDR1 and CDR2 sequences are KGHSH and LQKENI. The CDR3 region is CASSPRPDRVDTAFF. The part of the CDR3 DNA that was read is TGTGCCAGCTCACCGCGTCCGGACAGGGTGGATACG.

In this sample, this clone is medium-sized. The CDR3 bases that were read are TGCAGTGTTAAGTTGACGGGGGGGCACTACAATGAG. It specifies CSVKLTGGHYNE. The full CDR3 protein reads CSVKLTGGHYNEQFF. J is TRBJ2-1 and V is TRBV20-1, with 8 nucleotides matching TRBD2. The CDR3 goes on 3 residues after the read ends, and that part is filled in from the germline J gene. J lost 3 bases, V lost 7 bases, and 11 bases had no gene match. CDR1 is DFQATT, CDR2 SNEGSKA, per germline (reference sequence). CDR3 length equals 15 residues.

The table lists this clone with many counts. The read terminates 3 residues ahead of where the CDR3 ends, so the germline J gene completes it. V and J are TRBV29-1 and TRBJ2-5; possibly TRBD2 for D (5 bases). The germline V gene has CDR1 SQVTM and CDR2 ANQGSEA. V was shortened by 3 bases and J by 4 bases, with 12 bases between the two germline ends. CDR3 length: 13 residues. The CDR3 bases that were read are TGCAGCGTTGATGAGGGTTCGTCAGAGACC. Encoded protein: CSVDEGSSET. The full CDR3 sequence reads CSVDEGSSETQYF.

Only a few counts were recorded for this clone. Relative to the germline gene, one junction end is altered; a read error may explain this. The missing CDR3 end, 3 residues past where the read stops, is filled in from the germline J gene. This specimen includes other DNA sequences encoding the same CDR3. The rearrangement uses TRBV2 and TRBJ2-3, with TRBD2 matching over 12 bases. This CDR3 region has 19 residues. The germline CDR1 and CDR2 sequences are SNHLY and FYNNEI. The CDR3: CASSEAETSGRLSTDTQYF. The CDR3 DNA, read in part, is TGTGCCAGCAGCGAAGCAGAGACTAGCGGGAGACTTAGCACAGATACG.